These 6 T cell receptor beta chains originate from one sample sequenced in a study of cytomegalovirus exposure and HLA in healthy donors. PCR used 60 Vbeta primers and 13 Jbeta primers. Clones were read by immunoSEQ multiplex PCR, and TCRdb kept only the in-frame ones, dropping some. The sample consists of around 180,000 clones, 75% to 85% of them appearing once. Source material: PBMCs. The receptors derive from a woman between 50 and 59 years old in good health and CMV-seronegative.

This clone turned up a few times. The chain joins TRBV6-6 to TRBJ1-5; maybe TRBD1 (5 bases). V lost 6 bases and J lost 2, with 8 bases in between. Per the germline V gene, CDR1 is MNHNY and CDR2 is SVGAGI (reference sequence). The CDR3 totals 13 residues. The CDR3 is CASRQVRNQPQHF. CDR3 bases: TGTGCCAGCAGACAGGTTCGCAATCAGCCCCAGCATTTT.

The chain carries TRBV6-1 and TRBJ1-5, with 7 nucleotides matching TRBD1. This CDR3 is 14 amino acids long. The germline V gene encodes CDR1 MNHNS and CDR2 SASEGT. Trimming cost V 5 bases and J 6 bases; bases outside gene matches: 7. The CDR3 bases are TGTGCCAGCAGTCAAGACAGGGCGGGTCAGCCCCAGCATTTT. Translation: CASSQDRAGQPQHF.

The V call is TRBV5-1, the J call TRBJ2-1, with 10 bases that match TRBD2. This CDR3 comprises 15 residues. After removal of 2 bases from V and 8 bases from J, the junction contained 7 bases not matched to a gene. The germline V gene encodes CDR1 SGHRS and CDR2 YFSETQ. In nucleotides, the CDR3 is TGCGCCAGCAGCTTAGCGGGGGGGCTTATGGATGAGCAGTTCTTC. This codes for CASSLAGGLMDEQFF.

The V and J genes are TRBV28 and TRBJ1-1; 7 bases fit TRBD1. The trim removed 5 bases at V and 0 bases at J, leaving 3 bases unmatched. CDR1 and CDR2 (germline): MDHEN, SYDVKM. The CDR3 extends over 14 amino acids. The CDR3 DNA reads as TGTGCCAGCAGTGGCGGACAGGTGAACACTGAAGCTTTCTTT. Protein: CASSGGQVNTEAFF. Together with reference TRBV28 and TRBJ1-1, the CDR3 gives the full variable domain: DVKVTQSSRYLVKRTGEKVFLECVQDMDHENMFWYRQDPGLGLRLIYFSYDVKMKEKGDIPEGYSVSREKKERFSLILESASTNQTSMYLCASSGGQVNTEAFFGQGTRLTVV.

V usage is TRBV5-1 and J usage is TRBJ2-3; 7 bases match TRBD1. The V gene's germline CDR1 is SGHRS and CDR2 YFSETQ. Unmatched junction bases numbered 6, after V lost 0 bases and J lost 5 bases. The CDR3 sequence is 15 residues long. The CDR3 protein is CASSLASAGGDTQYF. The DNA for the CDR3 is TGCGCCAGCAGCTTGGCATCGGCAGGGGGAGATACGCAGTATTTT.

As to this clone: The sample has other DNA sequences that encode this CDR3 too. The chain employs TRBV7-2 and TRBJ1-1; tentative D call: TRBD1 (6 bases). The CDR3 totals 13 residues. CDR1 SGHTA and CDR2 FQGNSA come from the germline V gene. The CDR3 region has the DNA TGTGCTACCAACAGGGCCTCGAACACTGAAGCTTTCTTT. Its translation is CATNRASNTEAFF.